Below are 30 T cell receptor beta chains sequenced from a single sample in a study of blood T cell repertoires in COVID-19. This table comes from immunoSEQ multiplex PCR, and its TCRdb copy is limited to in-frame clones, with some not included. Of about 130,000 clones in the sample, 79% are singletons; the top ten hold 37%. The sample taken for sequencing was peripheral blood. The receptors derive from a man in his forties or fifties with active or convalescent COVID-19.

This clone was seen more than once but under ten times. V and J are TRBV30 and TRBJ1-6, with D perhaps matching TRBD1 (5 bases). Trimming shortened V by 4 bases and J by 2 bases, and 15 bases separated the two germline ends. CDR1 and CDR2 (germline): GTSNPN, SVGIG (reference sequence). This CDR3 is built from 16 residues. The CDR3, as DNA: TGTGCCTGGACGGCAGGGAATTTGCCCTATAATTCACCCCTCCACTTT. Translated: CAWTAGNLPYNSPLHF.

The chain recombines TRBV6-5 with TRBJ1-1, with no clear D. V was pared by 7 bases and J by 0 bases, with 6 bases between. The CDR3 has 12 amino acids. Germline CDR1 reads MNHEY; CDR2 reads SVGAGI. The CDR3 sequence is CASKRLNTEAFF. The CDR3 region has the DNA TGTGCCAGCAAGCGATTGAACACTGAAGCTTTCTTT.

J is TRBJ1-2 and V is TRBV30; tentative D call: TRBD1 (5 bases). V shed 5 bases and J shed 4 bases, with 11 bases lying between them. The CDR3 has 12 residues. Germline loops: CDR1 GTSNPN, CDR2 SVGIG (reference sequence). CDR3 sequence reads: CAWSRESYGYTF. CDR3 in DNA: TGTGCCTGGTCCAGGGAAAGCTATGGCTACACCTTC.

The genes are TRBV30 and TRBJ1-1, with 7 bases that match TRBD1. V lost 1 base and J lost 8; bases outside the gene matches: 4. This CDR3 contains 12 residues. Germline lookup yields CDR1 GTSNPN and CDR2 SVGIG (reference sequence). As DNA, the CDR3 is TGTGCCTGGAGTGAACAGGGGCAAGAAGCTTTCTTT. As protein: CAWSEQGQEAFF.

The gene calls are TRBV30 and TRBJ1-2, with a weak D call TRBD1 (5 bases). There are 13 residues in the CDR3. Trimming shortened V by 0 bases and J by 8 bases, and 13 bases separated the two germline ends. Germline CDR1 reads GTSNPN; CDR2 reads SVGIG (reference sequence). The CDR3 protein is CAWSVNRLEGYTF. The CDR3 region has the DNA TGTGCCTGGAGTGTAAACAGGTTGGAGGGCTACACCTTC. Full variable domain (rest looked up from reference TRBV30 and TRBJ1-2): SQTIHQWPATLVQPVGSPLSLECTVEGTSNPNLYWYRQAAGRGLQLLFYSVGIGQISSEVPQNLSASRPQDRQFILSSKKLLLSDSGFYLCAWSVNRLEGYTFGSGTRLTVV.

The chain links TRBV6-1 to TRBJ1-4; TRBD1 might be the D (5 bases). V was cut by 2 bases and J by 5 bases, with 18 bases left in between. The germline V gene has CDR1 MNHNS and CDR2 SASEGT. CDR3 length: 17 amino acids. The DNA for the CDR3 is TGTGCCAGCAGTGAAAAAGTGCGGGGCAGACTAAATGAAAAACTGTTTTTT. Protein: CASSEKVRGRLNEKLFF.

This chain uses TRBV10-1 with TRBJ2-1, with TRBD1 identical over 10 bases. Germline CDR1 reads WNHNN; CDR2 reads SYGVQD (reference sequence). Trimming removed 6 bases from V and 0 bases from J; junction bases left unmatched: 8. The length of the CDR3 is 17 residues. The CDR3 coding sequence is TGCGCCAGCAGCCCCCTGGACAGGGGGGTCTCCTACAATGAGCAGTTCTTC. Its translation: CASSPLDRGVSYNEQFF.

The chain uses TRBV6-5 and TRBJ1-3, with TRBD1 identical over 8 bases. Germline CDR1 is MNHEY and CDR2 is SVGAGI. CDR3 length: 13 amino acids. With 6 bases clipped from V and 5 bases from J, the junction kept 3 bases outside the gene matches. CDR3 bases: TGTGCCAGCAGGACAGGGGCAAGAAACACCATATATTTT. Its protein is CASRTGARNTIYF.

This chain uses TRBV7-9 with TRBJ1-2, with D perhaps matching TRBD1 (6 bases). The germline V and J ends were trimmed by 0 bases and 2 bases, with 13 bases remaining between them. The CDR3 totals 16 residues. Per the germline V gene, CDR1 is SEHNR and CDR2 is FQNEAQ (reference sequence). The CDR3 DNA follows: TGTGCCAGCAGCTTAGCGCGAGGGGGAAACAACTATGGCTACACCTTC. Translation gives CASSLARGGNNYGYTF.

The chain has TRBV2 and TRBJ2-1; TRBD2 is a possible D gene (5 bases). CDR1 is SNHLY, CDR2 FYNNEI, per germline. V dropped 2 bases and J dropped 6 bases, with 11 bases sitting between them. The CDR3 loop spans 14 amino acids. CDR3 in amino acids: CASSEQRSANEQFF. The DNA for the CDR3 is TGTGCCAGCAGTGAACAGCGGAGCGCCAATGAGCAGTTCTTC.

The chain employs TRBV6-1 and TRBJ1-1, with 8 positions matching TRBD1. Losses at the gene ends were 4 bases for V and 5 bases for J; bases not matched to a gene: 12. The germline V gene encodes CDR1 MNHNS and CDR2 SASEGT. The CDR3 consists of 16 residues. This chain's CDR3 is CASSVAGGGGKTEAFF. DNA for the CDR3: TGTGCCAGCAGTGTTGCAGGGGGCGGGGGAAAAACTGAAGCTTTCTTT.

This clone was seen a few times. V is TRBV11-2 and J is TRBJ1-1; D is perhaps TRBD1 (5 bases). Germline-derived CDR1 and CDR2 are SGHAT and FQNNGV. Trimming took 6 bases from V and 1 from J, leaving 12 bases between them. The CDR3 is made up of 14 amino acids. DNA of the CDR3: TGTGCCAGCAGTCCAGTAAGGGGGAACACTGAAGCTTTCTTT. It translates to CASSPVRGNTEAFF. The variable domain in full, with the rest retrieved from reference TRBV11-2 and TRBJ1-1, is EAGVAQSPRYKIIEKRQSVAFWCNPISGHATLYWYQQILGQGPKLLIQFQNNGVVDDSQLPKDRFSAERLKGVDSTLKIQPAKLEDSAVYLCASSPVRGNTEAFFGQGTRLTVV.

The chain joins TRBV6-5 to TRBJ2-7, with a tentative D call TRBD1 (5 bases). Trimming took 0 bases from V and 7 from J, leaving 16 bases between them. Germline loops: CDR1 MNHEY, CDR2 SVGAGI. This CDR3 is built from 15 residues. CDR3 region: CASSYSGQGGWEQYF. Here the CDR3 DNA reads TGTGCCAGCAGTTACTCGGGGCAGGGTGGATGGGAGCAGTACTTC.

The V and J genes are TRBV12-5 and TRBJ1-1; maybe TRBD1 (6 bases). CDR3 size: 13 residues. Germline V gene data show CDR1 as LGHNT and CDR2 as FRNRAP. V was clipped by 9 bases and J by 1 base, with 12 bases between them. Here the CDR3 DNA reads TGTGCTAGCGCGCTCAGGGGGAACACTGAAGCTTTCTTT. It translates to CASALRGNTEAFF.

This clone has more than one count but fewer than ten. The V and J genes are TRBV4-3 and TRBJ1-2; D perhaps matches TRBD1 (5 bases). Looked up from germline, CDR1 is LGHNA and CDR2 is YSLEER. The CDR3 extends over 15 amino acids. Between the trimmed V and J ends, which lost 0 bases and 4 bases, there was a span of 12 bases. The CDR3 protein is CASSQDVRVSYGYTF. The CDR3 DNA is TGCGCCAGCAGCCAAGATGTCAGGGTGAGCTATGGCTACACCTTC.

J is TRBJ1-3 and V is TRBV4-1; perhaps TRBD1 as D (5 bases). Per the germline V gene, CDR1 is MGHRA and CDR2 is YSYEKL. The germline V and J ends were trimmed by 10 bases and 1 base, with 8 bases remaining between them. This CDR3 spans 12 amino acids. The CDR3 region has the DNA TGCGCCACCCGGGGGTCTGGAAACACCATATATTTT. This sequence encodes CATRGSGNTIYF.

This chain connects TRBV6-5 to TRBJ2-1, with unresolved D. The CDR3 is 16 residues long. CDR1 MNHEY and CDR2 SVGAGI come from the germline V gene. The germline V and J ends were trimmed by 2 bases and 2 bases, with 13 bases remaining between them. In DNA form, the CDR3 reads TGTGCCAGCAGTTACGGCCCTCCCTCAGCCTACAATGAGCAGTTCTTC. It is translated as CASSYGPPSAYNEQFF.

In DNA form, the CDR3 reads TGCAGCATATCTAGCGGGGCGAACACCGGGGAGCTGTTTTTT. It yields the protein CSISSGANTGELFF. The gene calls are TRBV29-1 and TRBJ2-2; 9 nucleotides line up with TRBD2. Germline assignment: CDR1 SQVTM and CDR2 ANQGSEA. The trim removed 8 bases at V and 0 bases at J, leaving 4 bases unmatched. This CDR3 has 14 amino acids.

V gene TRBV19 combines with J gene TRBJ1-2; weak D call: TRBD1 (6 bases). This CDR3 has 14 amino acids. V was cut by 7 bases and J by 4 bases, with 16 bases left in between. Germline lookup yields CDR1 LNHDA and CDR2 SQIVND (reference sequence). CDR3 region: CASTRGRDTYGYTF. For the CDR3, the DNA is TGTGCCAGTACCAGGGGCCGGGACACCTATGGCTACACCTTC. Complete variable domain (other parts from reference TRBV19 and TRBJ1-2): DGGITQSPKYLFRKEGQNVTLSCEQNLNHDAMYWYRQDPGQGLRLIYYSQIVNDFQKGDIAEGYSVSREKKESFPLTVTSAQKNPTAFYLCASTRGRDTYGYTFGSGTRLTVV.

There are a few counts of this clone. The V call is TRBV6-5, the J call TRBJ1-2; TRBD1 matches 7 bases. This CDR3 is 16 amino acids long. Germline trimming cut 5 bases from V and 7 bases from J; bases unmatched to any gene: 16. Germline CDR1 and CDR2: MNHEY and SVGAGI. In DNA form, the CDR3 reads TGTGCCAGCAGTAACTTTCACGGCGGACAGGCCACTGGCTACACCTTC. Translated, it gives CASSNFHGGQATGYTF.

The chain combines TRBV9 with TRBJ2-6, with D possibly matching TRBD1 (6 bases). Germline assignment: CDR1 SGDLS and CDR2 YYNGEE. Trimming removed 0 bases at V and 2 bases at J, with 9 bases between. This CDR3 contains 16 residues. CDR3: CASSVDKGAGANVLTF. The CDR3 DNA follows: TGTGCCAGCAGCGTAGATAAGGGGGCTGGGGCCAACGTCCTGACTTTC.

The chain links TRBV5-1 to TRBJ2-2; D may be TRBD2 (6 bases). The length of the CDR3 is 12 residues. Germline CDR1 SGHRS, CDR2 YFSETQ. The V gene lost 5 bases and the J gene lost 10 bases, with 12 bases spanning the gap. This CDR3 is CASRPGGVELFF. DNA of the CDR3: TGCGCCAGCAGACCCGGAGGGGTGGAGCTGTTTTTT.

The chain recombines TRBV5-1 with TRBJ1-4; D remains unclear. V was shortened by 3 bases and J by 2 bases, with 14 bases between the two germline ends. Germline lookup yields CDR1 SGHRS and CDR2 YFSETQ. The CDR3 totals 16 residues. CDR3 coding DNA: TGCGCCAGCAGCTGGGGTGGAGGGTCCACTAATGAAAAACTGTTTTTT. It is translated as CASSWGGGSTNEKLFF.

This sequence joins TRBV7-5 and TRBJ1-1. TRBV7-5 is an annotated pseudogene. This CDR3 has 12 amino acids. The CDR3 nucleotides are TGTGTCAGAAGCGGAGGGCAGACTGAAGCTTTCTTT. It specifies CVRSGGQTEAFF.

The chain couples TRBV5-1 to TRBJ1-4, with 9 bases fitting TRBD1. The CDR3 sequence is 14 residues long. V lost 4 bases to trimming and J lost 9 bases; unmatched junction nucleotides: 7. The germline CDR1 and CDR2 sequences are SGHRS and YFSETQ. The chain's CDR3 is CASSQGQGVQKLFF. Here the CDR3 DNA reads TGCGCCAGCAGCCAGGGACAGGGAGTGCAAAAACTGTTTTTT.

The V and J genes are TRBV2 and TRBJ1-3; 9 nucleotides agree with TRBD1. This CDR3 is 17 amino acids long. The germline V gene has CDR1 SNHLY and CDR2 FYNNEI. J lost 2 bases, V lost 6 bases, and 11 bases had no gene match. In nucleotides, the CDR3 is TGTGCCAGCAGAGGGACAGGGCCCGTCGGTGCTGGAAACACCATATATTTT. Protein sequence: CASRGTGPVGAGNTIYF.

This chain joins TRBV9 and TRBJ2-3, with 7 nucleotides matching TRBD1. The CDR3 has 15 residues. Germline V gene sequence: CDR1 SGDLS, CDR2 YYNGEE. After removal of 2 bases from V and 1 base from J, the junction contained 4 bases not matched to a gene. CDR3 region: CASSVQGEGTDTQYF. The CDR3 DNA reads TGTGCCAGCAGCGTGCAGGGGGAAGGCACAGATACGCAGTATTTT.

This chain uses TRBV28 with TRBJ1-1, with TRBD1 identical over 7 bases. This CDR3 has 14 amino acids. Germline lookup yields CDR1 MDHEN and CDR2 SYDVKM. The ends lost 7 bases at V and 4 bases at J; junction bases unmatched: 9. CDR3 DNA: TGTGCCAGCACTTACAGGGGACCGAGCACTGAAGCTTTCTTT. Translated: CASTYRGPSTEAFF.

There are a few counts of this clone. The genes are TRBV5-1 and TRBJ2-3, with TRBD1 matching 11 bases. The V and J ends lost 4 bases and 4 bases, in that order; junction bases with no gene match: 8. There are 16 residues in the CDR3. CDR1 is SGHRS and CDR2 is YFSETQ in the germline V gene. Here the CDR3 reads CASSLLGTGGADTQYF. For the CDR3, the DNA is TGCGCCAGCAGCCTCCTTGGGACAGGGGGGGCAGATACGCAGTATTTT.

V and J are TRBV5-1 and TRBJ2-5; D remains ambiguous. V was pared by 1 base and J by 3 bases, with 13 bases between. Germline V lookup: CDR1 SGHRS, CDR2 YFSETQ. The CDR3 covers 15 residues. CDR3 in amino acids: CASSLTSPQKETQYF. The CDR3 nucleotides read TGCGCCAGCAGCTTGACTTCACCGCAAAAAGAGACCCAGTACTTC.